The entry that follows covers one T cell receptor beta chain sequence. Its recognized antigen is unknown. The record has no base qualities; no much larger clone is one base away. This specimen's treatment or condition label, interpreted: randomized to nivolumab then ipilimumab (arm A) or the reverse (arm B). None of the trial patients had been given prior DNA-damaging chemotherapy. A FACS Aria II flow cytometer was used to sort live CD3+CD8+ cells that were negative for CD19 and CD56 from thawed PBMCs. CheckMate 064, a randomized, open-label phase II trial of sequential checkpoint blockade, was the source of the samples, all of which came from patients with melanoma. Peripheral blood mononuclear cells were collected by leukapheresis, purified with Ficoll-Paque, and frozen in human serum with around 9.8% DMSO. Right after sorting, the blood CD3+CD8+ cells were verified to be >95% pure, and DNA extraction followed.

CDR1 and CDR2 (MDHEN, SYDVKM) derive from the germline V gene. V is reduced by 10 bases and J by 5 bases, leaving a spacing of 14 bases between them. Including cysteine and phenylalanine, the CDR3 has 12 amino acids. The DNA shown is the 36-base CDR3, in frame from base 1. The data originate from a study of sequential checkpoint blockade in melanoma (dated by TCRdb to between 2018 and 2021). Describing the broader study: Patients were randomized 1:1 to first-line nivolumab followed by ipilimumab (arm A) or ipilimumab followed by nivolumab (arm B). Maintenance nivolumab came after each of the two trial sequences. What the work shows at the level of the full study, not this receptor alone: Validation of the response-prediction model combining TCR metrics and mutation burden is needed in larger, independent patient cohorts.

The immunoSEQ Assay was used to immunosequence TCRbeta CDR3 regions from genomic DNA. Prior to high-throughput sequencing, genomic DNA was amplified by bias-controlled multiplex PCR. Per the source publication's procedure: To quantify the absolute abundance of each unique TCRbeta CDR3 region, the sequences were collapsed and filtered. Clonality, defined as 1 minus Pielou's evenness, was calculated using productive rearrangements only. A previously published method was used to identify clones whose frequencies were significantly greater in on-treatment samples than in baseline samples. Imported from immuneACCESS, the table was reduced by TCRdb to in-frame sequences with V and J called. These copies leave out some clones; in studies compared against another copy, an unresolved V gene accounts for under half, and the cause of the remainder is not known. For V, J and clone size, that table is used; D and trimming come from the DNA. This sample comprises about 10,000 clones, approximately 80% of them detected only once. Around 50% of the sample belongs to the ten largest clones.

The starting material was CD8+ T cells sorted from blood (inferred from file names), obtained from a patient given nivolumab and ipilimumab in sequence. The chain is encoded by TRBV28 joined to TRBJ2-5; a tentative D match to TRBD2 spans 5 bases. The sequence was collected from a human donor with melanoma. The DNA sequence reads TGTGCCATCTGGCCGCCGGGGGAGACCCAGTACTTC. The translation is CAIWPPGETQYF.